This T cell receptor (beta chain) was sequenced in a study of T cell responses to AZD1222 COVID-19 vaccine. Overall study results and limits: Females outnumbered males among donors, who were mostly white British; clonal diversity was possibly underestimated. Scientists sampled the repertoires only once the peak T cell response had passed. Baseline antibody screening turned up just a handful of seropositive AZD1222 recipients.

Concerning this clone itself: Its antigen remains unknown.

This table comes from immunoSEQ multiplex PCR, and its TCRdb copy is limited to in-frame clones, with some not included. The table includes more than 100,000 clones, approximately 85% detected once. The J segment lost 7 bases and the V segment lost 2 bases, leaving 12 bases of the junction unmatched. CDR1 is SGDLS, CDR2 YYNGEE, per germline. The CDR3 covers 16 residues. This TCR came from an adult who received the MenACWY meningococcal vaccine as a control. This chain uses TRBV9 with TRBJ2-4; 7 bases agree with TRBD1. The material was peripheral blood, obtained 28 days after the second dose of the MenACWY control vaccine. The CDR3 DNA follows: TGTGCCAGCAGCGTTGGCCAATGGGACAGCGAGAACATTCAGTACTTC. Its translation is CASSVGQWDSENIQYF. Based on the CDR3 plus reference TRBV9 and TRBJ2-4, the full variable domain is DSGVTQTPKHLITATGQRVTLRCSPRSGDLSVYWYQQSLDQGLQFLIQYYNGEERAKGNILERFSAQQFPDLHSELNLSSLELGDSALYFCASSVGQWDSENIQYFGAGTRLSVL.